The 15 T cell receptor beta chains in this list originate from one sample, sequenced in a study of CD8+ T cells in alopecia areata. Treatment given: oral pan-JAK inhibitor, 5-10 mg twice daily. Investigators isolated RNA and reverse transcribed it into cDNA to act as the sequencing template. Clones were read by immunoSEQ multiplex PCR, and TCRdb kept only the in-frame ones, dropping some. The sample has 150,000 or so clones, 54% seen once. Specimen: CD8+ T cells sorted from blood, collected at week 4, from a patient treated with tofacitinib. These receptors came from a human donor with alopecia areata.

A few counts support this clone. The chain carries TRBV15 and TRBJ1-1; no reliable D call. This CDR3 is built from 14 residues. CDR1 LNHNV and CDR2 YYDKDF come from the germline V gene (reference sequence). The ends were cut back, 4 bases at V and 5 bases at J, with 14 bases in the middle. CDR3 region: CATSIIEGATEAFF. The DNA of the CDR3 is TGTGCCACCAGCATTATTGAGGGAGCGACTGAAGCTTTCTTT.

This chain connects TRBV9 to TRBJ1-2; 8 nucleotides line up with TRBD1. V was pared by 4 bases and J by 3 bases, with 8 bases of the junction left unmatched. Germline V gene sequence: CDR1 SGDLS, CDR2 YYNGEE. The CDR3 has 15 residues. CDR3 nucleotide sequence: TGTGCCAGCAGCACTCGGACAGGGTTTGACTATGGCTACACCTTC. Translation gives CASSTRTGFDYGYTF.

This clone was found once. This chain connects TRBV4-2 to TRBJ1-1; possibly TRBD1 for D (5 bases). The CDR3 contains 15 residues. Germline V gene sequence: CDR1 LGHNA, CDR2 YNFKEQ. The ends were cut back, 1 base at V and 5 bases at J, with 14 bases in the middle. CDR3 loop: CASSQGRGRETEAFF. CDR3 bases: TGTGCCAGCAGCCAAGGGCGGGGCCGAGAAACTGAAGCTTTCTTT.

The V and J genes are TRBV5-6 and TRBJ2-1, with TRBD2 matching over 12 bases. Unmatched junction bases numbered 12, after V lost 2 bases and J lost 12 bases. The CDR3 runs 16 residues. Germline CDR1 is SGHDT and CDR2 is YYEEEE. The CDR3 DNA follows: TGTGCCAGCAGCTTCCTGACTAGCGGGGGCCGTTTTGGGCAGTTCTTC. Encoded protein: CASSFLTSGGRFGQFF.

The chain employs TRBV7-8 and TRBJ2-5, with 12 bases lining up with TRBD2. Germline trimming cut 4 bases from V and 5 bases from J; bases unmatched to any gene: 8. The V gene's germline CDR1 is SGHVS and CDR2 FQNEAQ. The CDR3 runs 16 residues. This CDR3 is CASSSTSGGGGETQYF. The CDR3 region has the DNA TGTGCCAGCAGCTCGACTAGCGGGGGCGGCGGGGAGACCCAGTACTTC.

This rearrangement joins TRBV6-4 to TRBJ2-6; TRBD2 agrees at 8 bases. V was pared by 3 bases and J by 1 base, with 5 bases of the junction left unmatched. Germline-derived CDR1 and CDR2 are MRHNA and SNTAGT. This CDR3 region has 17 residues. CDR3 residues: CASSETSGGSGANVLTF. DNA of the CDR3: TGTGCCAGCAGTGAAACTTCGGGGGGGTCTGGGGCCAACGTCCTGACTTTC.

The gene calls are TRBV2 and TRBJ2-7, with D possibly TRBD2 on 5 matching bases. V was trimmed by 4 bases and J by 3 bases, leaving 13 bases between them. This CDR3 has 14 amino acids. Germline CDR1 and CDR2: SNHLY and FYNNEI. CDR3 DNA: TGTGCCAGCAGTGTGCGGGCAGGCTACTACGAGCAGTACTTC. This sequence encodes CASSVRAGYYEQYF. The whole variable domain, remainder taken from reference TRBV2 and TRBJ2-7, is EPEVTQTPSHQVTQMGQEVILRCVPISNHLYFYWYRQILGQKVEFLVSFYNNEISEKSEIFDDQFSVERPDGSNFTLKIRSTKLEDSAMYFCASSVRAGYYEQYFGPGTRLTVT.

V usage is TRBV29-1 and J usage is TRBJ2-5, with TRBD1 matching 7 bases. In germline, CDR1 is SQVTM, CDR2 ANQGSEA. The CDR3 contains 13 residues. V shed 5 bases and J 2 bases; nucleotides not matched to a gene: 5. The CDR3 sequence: CSVRAGGQETQYF. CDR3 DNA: TGCAGCGTTAGGGCAGGGGGACAAGAGACCCAGTACTTC. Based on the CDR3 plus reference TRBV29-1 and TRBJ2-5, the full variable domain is SAVISQKPSRDICQRGTSLTIQCQVDSQVTMMFWYRQQPGQSLTLIATANQGSEATYESGFVIDKFPISRPNLTFSTLTVSNMSPEDSSIYLCSVRAGGQETQYFGPGTRLLVL.

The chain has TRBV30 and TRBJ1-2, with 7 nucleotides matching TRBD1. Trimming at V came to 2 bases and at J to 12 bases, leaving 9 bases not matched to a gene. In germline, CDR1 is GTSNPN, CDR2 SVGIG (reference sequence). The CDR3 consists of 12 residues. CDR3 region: CAWSLQTGQDTF. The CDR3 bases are TGTGCCTGGAGTCTTCAGACAGGGCAGGACACCTTC.

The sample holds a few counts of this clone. In nucleotides, the CDR3 is TGTGCCTGGAGTTGGGACGGAACCTACGAGCAGTACTTC. It specifies CAWSWDGTYEQYF. This chain links TRBV30 with TRBJ2-7; perhaps D is TRBD1 or TRBD2 (5 bases each). This CDR3 has 13 amino acids. The V end was cut by 2 bases, the J end by 2 bases, with 10 bases between. From germline, CDR1 is GTSNPN and CDR2 SVGIG (reference sequence).

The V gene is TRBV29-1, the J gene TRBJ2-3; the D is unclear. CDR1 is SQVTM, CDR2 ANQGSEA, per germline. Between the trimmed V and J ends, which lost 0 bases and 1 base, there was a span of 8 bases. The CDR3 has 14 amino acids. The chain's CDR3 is CSVEDARGTDTQYF. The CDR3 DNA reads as TGCAGCGTTGAAGATGCACGCGGCACAGATACGCAGTATTTT.

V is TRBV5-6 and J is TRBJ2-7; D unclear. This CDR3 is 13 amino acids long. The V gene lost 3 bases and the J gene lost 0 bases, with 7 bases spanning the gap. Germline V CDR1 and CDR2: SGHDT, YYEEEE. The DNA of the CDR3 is TGTGCCAGCAGCTCTGATGTCTCCTACGAGCAGTACTTC. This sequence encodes CASSSDVSYEQYF.

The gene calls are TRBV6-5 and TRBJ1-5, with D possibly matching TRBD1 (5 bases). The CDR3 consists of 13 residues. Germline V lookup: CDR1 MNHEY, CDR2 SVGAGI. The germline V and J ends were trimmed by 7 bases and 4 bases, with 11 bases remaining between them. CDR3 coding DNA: TGTGCCAGCACCCAGGGAGGTAATCAGCCCCAGCATTTT. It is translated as CASTQGGNQPQHF.

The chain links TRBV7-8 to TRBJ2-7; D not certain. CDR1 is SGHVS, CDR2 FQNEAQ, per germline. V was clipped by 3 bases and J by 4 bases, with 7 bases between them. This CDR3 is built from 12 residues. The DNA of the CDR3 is TGTGCCAGCAGCTTGAGGAGATACGAGCAGTACTTC. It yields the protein CASSLRRYEQYF.

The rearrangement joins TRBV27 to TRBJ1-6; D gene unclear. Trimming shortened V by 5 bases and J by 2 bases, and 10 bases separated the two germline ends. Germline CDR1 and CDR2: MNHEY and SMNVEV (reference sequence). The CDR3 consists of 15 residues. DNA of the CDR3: TGTGCCAGCAGTACCTCCTTCCCCTATAATTCACCCCTCCACTTT. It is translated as CASSTSFPYNSPLHF.